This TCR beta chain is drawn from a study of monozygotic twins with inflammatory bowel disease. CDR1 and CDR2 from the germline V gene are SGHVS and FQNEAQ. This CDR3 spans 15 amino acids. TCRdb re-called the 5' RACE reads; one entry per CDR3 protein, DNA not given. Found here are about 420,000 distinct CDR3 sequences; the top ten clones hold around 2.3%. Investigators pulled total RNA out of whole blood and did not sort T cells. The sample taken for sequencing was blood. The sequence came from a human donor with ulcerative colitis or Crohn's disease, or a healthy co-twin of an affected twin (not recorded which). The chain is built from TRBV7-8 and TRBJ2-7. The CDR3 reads CASSLMVGSGYEQYF. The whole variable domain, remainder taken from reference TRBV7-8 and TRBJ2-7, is GAGVSQSPRYKVAKRGQDVALRCDPISGHVSLFWYQQALGQGPEFLTYFQNEAQLDKSGLPSDRFFAERPEGSVSTLKIQRTQQEDSAVYLCASSLMVGSGYEQYFGPGTRLTVT.